The entry that follows covers one T cell receptor (beta chain) sequence. Its antigen remains unidentified. Other DNA sequences in the same sample also yield this CDR3. The sample originates from a study of shared clonotypes between healthy human individuals. Study conclusions and caveats: Few donors limited the genetic and exposure-history diversity represented.

Sequencing used immunoSEQ multiplex PCR; TCRdb keeps in-frame clones, though not all of them. Of 2 million to 2.5 million clones in the sample, approximately 90% are singletons; the top ten hold around 0.4%. This CDR3 spans 13 amino acids. V was clipped by 3 bases and J by 4 bases, with 9 bases between them. Germline CDR1 is SGHTA and CDR2 is FQGNSA. This clonotype originated in a man between 18 and 29 years old in good health. Some clones in this sample may be carry-over from other donors' samples. This chain connects TRBV7-2 to TRBJ1-1; D not certain. Sample: naive CD4+ T cells from PBMCs. Subset: CD45RA+ positively selected. DNA of the CDR3: TGTGCCAGCAGCTTTACTGGTGGCACTGAAGCTTTCTTT. Amino acids: CASSFTGGTEAFF.